The clone carrying this T cell receptor (beta chain) was found a few times. A TCRbeta library incorporating unique molecular identifiers was prepared. TCRdb reprocessed the PCR reads via MiXCR and lists one record per CDR3 protein. Among around 600,000 distinct CDR3 sequences, roughly 17% were seen once, and the ten largest hold 0.9% to 1.2%. This entry is derived from a study of T-cell reconstitution after alpha-beta-depleted transplantation in children. The germline gives CDR1 DFQATT, CDR2 SNEGSKA (reference sequence). The V end was cut by 0 bases, the J end by 2 bases, with 17 bases between. The CDR3 consists of 18 residues.

This receptor was identified in a human donor who donated a stem cell graft to a child with acute myeloid leukemia. Sequenced here: PBMCs from the stem cell graft donor, sampled from the stem cell graft. The chain carries TRBV20-1 and TRBJ1-6, with D perhaps matching TRBD1 (5 bases). The CDR3 region is CSARDAGGGRPYNSPLHF. CDR3 coding DNA: TGCAGTGCTAGAGATGCCGGGGGGGGACGCCCCTATAATTCACCCCTCCACTTT.